This TCR beta chain was identified during a study of regulatory T cells in long-lasting Graves disease. The CDR3 is made up of 15 amino acids. Trimming at V came to 1 base and at J to 4 bases, leaving 8 bases not matched to a gene. CDR1 is SQVTM, CDR2 ANQGSEA, per germline. Study-wide results and caveats: For persistent Graves' patients, TCR diversity was lower than for newly diagnosed ones.

This clonotype occurred many times. What it recognizes is unknown. Time point of the sample: persistent/refractory GD, antithyroid drugs over 5 years with positive TRAb. PBMC RNA served as the TCR library source. Sequencing libraries for TCR beta were prepared with iRepertoire HTBI primers and Arm-PCR of CDR3 regions. TCRdb itself ran the multiplex PCR reads through MiXCR, one entry per CDR3 protein. The sample lists roughly 500,000 distinct CDR3 sequences; 20% to 25% were seen once. The receptor comes from a female donor with Graves disease. This sequence joins TRBV29-1 and TRBJ1-2, with TRBD1 matching over 8 bases. The material was peripheral blood mononuclear cells (PBMCs), obtained when the disease was refractory, from a patient treated with antithyroid drugs. CDR3 DNA sequence: TGCAGCGTTGAAGGCCACCGGGACAGGACCTATGGCTACACCTTC. Translated: CSVEGHRDRTYGYTF. Drawing the rest from reference TRBV29-1 and TRBJ1-2, the complete variable domain is SAVISQKPSRDICQRGTSLTIQCQVDSQVTMMFWYRQQPGQSLTLIATANQGSEATYESGFVIDKFPISRPNLTFSTLTVSNMSPEDSSIYLCSVEGHRDRTYGYTFGSGTRLTVV.